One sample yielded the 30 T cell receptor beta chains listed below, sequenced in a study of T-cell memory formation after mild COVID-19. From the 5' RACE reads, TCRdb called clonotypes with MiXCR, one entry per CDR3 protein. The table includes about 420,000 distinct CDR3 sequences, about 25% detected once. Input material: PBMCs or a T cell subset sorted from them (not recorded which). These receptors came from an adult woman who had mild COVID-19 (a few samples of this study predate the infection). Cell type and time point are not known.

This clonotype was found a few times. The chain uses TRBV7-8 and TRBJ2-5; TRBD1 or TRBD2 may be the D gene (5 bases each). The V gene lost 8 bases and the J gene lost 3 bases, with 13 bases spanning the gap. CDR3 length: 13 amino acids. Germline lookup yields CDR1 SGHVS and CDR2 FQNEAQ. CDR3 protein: CASWGWGEETQYF. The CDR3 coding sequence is TGTGCCAGCTGGGGGTGGGGCGAAGAGACCCAGTACTTC.

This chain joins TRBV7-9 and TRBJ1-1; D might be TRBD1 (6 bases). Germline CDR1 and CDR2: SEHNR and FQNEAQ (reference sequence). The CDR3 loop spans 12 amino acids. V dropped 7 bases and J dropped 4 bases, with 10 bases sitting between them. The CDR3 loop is CASKGGGTEAFF. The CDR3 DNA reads TGTGCCAGCAAAGGAGGGGGCACTGAAGCTTTCTTT.

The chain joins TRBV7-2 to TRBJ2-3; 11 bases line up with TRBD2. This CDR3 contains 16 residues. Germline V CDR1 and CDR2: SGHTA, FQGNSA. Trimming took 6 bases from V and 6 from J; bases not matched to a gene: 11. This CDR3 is CASRPTSGSSVDTQYF. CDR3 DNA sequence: TGTGCCAGCAGGCCCACTAGCGGGAGTTCTGTGGATACGCAGTATTTT.

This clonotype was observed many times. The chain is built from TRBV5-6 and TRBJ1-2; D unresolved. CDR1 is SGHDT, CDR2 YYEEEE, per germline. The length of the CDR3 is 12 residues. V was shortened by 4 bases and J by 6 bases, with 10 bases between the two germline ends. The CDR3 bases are TGTGCCAGCAGCCCTGCTGGGGATGGCTACACCTTC. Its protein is CASSPAGDGYTF.

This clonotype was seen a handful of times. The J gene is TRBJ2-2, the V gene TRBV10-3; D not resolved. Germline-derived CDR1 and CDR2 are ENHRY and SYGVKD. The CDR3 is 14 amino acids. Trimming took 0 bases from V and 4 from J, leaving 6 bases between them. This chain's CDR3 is CAISESGSTGELFF. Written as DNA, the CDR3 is TGTGCCATCAGTGAGTCCGGAAGCACCGGGGAGCTGTTTTTT.

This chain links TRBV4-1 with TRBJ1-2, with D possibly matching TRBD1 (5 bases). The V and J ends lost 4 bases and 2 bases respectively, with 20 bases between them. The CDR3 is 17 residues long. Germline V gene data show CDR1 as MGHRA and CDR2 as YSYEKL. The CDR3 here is CASSLRAHSGANYGYTF. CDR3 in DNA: TGCGCCAGCAGCCTTAGGGCTCATAGTGGGGCGAACTATGGCTACACCTTC.

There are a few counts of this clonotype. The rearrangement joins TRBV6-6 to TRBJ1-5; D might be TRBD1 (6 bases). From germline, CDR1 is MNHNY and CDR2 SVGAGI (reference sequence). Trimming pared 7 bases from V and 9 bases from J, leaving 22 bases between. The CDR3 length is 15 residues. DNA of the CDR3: TGTGCCAGCACCCAATTGGGGCAGGGGATGCTGCCCCAGCATTTT. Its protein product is CASTQLGQGMLPQHF.

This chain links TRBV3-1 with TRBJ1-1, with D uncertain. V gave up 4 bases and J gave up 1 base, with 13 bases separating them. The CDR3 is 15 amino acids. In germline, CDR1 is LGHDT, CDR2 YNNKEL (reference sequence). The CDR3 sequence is CASSPREVKNTEAFF. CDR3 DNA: TGTGCCAGCAGCCCCCGGGAGGTAAAGAACACTGAAGCTTTCTTT.

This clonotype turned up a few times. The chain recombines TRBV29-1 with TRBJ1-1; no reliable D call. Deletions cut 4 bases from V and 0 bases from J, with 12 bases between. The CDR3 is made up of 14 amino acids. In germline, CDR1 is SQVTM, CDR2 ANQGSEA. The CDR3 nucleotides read TGCAGCGTTGTGGCTACGACCCTGAACACTGAAGCTTTCTTT. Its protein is CSVVATTLNTEAFF.

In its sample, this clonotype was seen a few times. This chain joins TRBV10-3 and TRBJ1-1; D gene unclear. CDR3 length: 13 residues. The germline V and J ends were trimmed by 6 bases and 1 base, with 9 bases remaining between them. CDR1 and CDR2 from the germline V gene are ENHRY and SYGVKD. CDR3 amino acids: CAISITPNTEAFF. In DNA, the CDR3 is TGTGCCATCAGCATTACTCCGAACACTGAAGCTTTCTTT.

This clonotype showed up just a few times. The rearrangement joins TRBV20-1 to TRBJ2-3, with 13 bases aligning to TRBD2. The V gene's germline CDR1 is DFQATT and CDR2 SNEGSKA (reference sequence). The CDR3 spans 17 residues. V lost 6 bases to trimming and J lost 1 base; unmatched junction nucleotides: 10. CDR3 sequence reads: CSALLAGGPRGTDTQYF. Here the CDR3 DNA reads TGCAGTGCCCTACTAGCGGGAGGGCCGAGGGGCACAGATACGCAGTATTTT.

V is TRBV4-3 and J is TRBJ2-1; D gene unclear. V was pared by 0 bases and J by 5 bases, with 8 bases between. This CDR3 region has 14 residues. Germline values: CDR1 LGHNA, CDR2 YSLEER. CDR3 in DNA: TGCGCCAGCAGCCAAGAAGGGTGGAACAATGAGCAGTTCTTC. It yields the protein CASSQEGWNNEQFF.

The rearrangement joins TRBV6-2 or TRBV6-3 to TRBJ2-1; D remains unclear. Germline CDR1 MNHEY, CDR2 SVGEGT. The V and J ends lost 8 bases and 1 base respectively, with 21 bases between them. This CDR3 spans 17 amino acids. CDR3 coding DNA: TGTGCCAGCGGATCTTCCTCCCGTTTCGGGTCCTACAATGAGCAGTTCTTC. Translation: CASGSSSRFGSYNEQFF.

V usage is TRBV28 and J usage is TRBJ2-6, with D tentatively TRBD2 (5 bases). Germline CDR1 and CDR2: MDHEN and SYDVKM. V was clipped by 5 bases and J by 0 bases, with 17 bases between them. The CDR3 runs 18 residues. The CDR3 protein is CASSPLEGRNSGANVLTF. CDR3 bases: TGTGCCAGCAGTCCGCTTGAGGGCAGAAACTCTGGGGCCAACGTCCTGACTTTC.

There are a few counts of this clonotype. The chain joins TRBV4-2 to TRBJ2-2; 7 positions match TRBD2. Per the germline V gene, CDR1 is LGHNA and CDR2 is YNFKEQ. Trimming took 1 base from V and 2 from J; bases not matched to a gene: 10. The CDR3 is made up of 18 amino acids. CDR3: CASSQVGRTSPNTGELFF. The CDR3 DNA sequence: TGTGCCAGCAGCCAAGTAGGAAGGACTAGTCCCAACACCGGGGAGCTGTTTTTT.

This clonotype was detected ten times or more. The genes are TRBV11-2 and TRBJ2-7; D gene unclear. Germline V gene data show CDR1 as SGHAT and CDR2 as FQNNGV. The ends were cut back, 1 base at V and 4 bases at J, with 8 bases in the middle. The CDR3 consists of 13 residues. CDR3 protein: CASSLGEGYEQYF. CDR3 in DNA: TGTGCCAGCAGCTTAGGAGAAGGGTACGAGCAGTACTTC.

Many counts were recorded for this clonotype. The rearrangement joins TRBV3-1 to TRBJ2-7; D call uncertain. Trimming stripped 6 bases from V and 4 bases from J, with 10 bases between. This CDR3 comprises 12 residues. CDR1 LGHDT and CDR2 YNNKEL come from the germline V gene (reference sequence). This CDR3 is CASSQVSYEQYF. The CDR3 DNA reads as TGTGCCAGCAGTCAGGTTTCTTACGAGCAGTACTTC.

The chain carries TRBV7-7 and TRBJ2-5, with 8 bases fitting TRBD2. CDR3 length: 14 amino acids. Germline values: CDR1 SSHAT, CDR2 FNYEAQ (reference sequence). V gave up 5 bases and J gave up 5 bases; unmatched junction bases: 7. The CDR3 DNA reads TGTGCCAGCAGCCAAACTAGCGGCGCGGAGACCCAGTACTTC. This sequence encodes CASSQTSGAETQYF.

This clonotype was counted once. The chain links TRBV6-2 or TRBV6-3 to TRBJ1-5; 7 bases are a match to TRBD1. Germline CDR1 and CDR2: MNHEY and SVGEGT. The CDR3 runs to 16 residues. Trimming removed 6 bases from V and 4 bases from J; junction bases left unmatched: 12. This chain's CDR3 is CASRNPSWGQNQPQHF. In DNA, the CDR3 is TGTGCCAGCAGAAACCCGTCGTGGGGACAGAATCAGCCCCAGCATTTT.

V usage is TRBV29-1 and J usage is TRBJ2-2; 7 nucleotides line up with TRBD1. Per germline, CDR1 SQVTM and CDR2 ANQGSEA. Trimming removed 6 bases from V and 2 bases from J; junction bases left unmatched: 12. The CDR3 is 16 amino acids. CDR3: CSVKVPGTANTGELFF. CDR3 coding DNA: TGCAGCGTGAAAGTACCCGGGACAGCTAACACCGGGGAGCTGTTTTTT.

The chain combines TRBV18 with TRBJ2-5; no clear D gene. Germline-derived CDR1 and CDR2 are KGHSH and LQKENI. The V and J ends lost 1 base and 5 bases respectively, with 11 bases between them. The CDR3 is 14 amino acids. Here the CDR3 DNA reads TGTGCCAGCTCACCACTTTCCAGCCAGGAGACCCAGTACTTC. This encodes CASSPLSSQETQYF.

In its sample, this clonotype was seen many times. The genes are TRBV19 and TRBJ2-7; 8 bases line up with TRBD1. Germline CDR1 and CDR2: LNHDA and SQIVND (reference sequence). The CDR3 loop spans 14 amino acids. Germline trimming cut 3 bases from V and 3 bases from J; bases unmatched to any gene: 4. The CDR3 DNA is TGTGCCAGTAGTATGGACAGGGCCCACTACGAGCAGTACTTC. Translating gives CASSMDRAHYEQYF.

The CDR3 coding sequence is TGCGCCAGCAGCCAAGGACAGGGCGACACTGAAGCTTTCTTT. It yields the protein CASSQGQGDTEAFF. The chain has TRBV4-1 and TRBJ1-1; 7 bases map to TRBD1. Germline values: CDR1 MGHRA, CDR2 YSYEKL. V was clipped by 1 base and J by 3 bases; unmatched bases: 2. CDR3 size: 14 residues.

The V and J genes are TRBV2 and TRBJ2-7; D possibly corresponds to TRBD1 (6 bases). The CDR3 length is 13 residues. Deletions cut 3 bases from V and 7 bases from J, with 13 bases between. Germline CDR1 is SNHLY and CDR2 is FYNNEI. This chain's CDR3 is CASSEDWGLEQYF. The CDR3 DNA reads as TGTGCCAGCAGTGAGGATTGGGGGCTTGAGCAGTACTTC.

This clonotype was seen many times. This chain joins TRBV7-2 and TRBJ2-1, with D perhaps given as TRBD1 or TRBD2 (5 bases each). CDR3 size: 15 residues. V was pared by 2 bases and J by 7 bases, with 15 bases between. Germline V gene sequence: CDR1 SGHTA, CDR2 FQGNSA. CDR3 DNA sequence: TGTGCCAGCAGCTTATCGGGGCGGCAGAGTAATGAGCAGTTCTTC. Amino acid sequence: CASSLSGRQSNEQFF.

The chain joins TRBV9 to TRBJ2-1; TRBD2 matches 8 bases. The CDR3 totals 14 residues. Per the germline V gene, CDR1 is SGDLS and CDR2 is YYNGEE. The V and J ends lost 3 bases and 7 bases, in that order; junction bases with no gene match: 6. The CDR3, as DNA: TGTGCCAGCAGCGCGGGACTAGAGTTGAATGAGCAGTTCTTC. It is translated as CASSAGLELNEQFF.

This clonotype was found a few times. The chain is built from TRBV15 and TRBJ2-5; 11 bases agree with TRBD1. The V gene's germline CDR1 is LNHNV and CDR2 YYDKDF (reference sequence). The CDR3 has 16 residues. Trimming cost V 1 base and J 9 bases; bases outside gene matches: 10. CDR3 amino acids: CATSRGNGQGASAQYF. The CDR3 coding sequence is TGTGCCACCAGCAGAGGAAACGGACAGGGGGCTTCGGCCCAGTACTTC.

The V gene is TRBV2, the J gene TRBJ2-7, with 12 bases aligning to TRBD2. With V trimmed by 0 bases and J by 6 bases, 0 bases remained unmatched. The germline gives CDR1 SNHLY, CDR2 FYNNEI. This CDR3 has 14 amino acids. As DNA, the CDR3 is TGTGCCAGCAGTGAAGCGGGACTAGCGGGCGAGCAGTACTTC. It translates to CASSEAGLAGEQYF. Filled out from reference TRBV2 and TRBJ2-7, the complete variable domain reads EPEVTQTPSHQVTQMGQEVILRCVPISNHLYFYWYRQILGQKVEFLVSFYNNEISEKSEIFDDQFSVERPDGSNFTLKIRSTKLEDSAMYFCASSEAGLAGEQYFGPGTRLTVT.

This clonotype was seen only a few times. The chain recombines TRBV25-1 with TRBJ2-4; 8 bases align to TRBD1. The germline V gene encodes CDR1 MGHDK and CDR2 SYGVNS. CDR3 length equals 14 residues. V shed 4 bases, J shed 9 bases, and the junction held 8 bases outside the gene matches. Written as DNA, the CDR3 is TGTGCCAGCAGTGCGACAGGGGTTGGGGGCATTCAGTACTTC. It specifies CASSATGVGGIQYF.

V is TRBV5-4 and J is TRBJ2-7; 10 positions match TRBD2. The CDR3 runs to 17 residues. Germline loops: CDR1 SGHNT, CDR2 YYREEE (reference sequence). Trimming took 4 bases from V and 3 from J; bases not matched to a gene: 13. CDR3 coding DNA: TGTGCCAGCAGCCCCGACGGGGGAGCGGGAGGGCTCTACGAGCAGTACTTC. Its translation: CASSPDGGAGGLYEQYF.